Included here is one T cell receptor beta chain sequence, with context. Antigen: not known. This record comes from a study of cytomegalovirus exposure and HLA in healthy donors. Study-wide results and limits: As confirmed in vitro, a few CMV-associated chains were specific for CMV antigens. According to a later analysis, donors in an Asian-associated ancestry cluster reportedly had fewer N-insertions than the 666-donor mean.

Trimming took 2 bases from V and 7 from J; bases not matched to a gene: 15. The germline gives CDR1 SEHNR, CDR2 FQNEAQ (reference sequence). The CDR3 totals 17 residues. With 60 Vbeta and 13 Jbeta primers, the PCR was carried out. TCRdb keeps only in-frame clones here, not all; method: immunoSEQ multiplex PCR. The sample has 130,000 to 150,000 clones; 75% to 80% are singletons. The TCR was taken from a woman aged 25 to 39 in good health and CMV-seronegative. Sequenced material: PBMCs. This chain links TRBV7-9 with TRBJ1-2; 8 bases map to TRBD1. The CDR3 nucleotides read TGTGCCAGCAGCTTACCAGTAGGGGGACAGGCATCGGGTGGCTACACCTTC. It specifies CASSLPVGGQASGGYTF.